This T cell receptor (beta chain) came from a study of shared clonotypes between healthy human individuals. Study at large: The donors, two women and three men, were aged 18 to 49. Study-wide points: Estimated clonotype richness was generally higher in naive than memory subsets.

In the sorted-subset replicate PCRs, 200 ng DNA, 25,000 to 35,000 T cell genomes, was used. Data came from immunoSEQ multiplex PCR; TCRdb stores just in-frame clones and leaves some out. The data hold 650,000 to 800,000 clones, with roughly nine tenths observed a single time. The naive CD8 fraction comprised CD45RO-negative cells positively selected for CCR7 and excluded terminally differentiated effector memory CD45RA+ cells. Note on this clone: As yet, its antigen is unknown.

Trimming took off 2 bases at V and 2 bases at J, with 13 bases between the two ends. This CDR3 region has 15 residues. Germline-derived CDR1 and CDR2 are SGHTA and FQGNSA. The source is a man aged 25 to 45 in good health. V gene TRBV7-2 combines with J gene TRBJ2-7; no definite D call. The sample taken for sequencing was naive CD8+ T cells sorted from blood. The CDR3 spells CASSLTDGKPYEQYF. In nucleotides, the CDR3 is TGTGCCAGCAGCTTAACGGACGGCAAACCCTACGAGCAGTACTTC. Supplemented by reference TRBV7-2 and TRBJ2-7, the full variable domain reads GAGVSQSPSNKVTEKGKDVELRCDPISGHTALYWYRQSLGQGLEFLIYFQGNSAPDKSGLPSDRFSAERTGGSVSTLTIQRTQQEDSAVYLCASSLTDGKPYEQYFGPGTRLTVT.